This record concerns one T cell receptor (beta chain) sequence. What it binds is not known. The CDR3 loop spans 15 amino acids. This record belongs to a study of T cell responses to AZD1222 COVID-19 vaccine. Sequencing was performed with immunoSEQ multiplex PCR; in TCRdb, only in-frame clones are kept and a portion is missing. This sample has about 150,000 clones, with 90% found just once. Whole-study findings and limits: Only after the peak T cell response were repertoires sampled. Baseline seropositives among AZD1222 recipients totaled only five or six.

This TCR was recovered from an adult in good health. This material consisted of peripheral blood, taken on day 0 of AZD1222 vaccination. J is TRBJ2-1 and V is TRBV21-1. TRBV21-1 is a pseudogene locus. The CDR3 region has the DNA TGTGCCAGCAGCAAGATGGGGGAAACCTACAATGAGCAGTTCTTC. The encoded protein is CASSKMGETYNEQFF.